The rows below give T cell receptor beta chains drawn from one sample of a study of control samples from healthy donors and cancer patients. TCRdb keeps only in-frame clones here, not all; method: immunoSEQ multiplex PCR. The sample has about 89,000 clones; around nine tenths are singletons. The sample consisted of blood. The source is a man aged 25-45 years in good health. CDR3s include the opening cysteine and the closing phenylalanine or tryptophan. The D gene is left open where the match is weak. Size values are once, few and many counts, or a class for expanded clones, and some rows have none.

j_gene	abundance	v_gene	d_gene	len	CDR3aa	CDR3nt
TRBJ1-2	.	TRBV7-9	.	17	CASSFPRDSNTNYGYTF	TGTGCCAGCAGCTTCCCCAGGGACTCGAATACTAACTATGGCTACACCTTC
TRBJ1-1	.	TRBV7-9	.	11	CASSWNTEAFF	TGTGCCAGCAGCTGGAACACTGAAGCTTTCTTT
TRBJ2-3	.	TRBV5-8	.	17	CASSIPLGGSSTDTQYF	TGTGCCAGCAGCATCCCTCTCGGGGGCTCCAGCACAGATACGCAGTATTTT
TRBJ1-2	.	TRBV2	.	13	CASSGGGSYGYTF	TGTGCCAGCAGTGGAGGAGGAAGCTATGGCTACACCTTC
TRBJ1-2	.	TRBV4-1	TRBD1	18	CASSQGLPLGQGPGGYTF	TGCGCCAGCAGCCAAGGCCTCCCCCTTGGACAGGGACCGGGCGGCTACACCTTC
TRBJ1-3	.	TRBV3-1/TRBV3-2	.	14	CASSPPLSGNTIYF	TGTGCCAGCAGCCCTCCGCTCTCTGGAAACACCATATATTTT
TRBJ2-5	.	TRBV7-3	.	15	CASSLVGDHQETQYF	TGTGCCAGCAGCTTGGTCGGGGACCACCAAGAGACCCAGTACTTC
TRBJ2-5	.	TRBV30	.	13	CAWSVQGIETQYF	TGTGCCTGGAGTGTACAAGGGATAGAGACCCAGTACTTC
TRBJ2-5	.	TRBV2	TRBD1	15	CASDPGTGSQETQYF	TGTGCCAGCGATCCCGGGACAGGTTCTCAAGAGACCCAGTACTTC
TRBJ2-5	.	TRBV27	TRBD2	13	CASRTSGGETQYF	TGTGCCAGCAGGACTAGCGGGGGTGAGACCCAGTACTTC
TRBJ1-1	once	TRBV10-2	TRBD1	15	CASSGTGGGNTEAFF	TGCGCCAGCAGCGGGACAGGGGGCGGGAACACTGAAGCTTTCTTT
TRBJ2-3	.	TRBV6-4	TRBD2	17	CASSDSGSGDFTDTQYF	TGTGCCAGCAGTGACTCGGGTAGCGGGGACTTCACAGATACGCAGTATTTT
TRBJ2-1	.	TRBV7-9	.	12	CASSFWGNEQFF	TGTGCCAGCAGCTTTTGGGGCAATGAGCAGTTCTTC
TRBJ2-3	once	TRBV30	.	19	CAWSDKGEHPLFSTDTQYF	TGTGCCTGGAGTGATAAGGGGGAGCACCCCCTCTTTAGCACAGATACGCAGTATTTT
TRBJ1-1	once	TRBV2	TRBD1	14	CASRLRGQNTEAFF	TGTGCCAGCAGACTCAGGGGGCAGAACACTGAAGCTTTCTTT
TRBJ2-3	once	TRBV5-4	.	14	CASSLDRPTDTQYF	TGTGCCAGCAGCTTGGACAGACCCACAGATACGCAGTATTTT
TRBJ1-4	few	TRBV23-1	.	17	CASSQSGTPTPSEKLFF	TGCGCCAGCAGTCAATCTGGGACACCCACCCCGAGTGAAAAACTGTTTTTT
TRBJ2-7	.	TRBV9	TRBD2	15	CASSAGAGATYEQYF	TGTGCCAGCAGCGCCGGAGCGGGGGCAACCTACGAGCAGTACTTC
TRBJ1-2	once	TRBV6-4	.	15	CASSDSGGFNYGYTF	TGTGCCAGCAGTGACTCAGGGGGTTTCAACTATGGCTACACCTTC
TRBJ2-2	.	TRBV6-5	TRBD1	15	CASSPGTGGPGELFF	TGTGCCAGCAGCCCCGGGACAGGGGGCCCCGGGGAGCTGTTTTTT
TRBJ1-2	.	TRBV5-1	.	14	CASSRNGGNYGYTF	TGCGCCAGCAGCCGTAACGGGGGCAACTATGGCTACACCTTC
TRBJ2-3	.	TRBV5-5	.	12	CASIREADTQYF	TGTGCCAGCATCAGGGAGGCAGATACGCAGTATTTT
TRBJ2-2	once	TRBV30	.	15	CAWSLRGPNTGELFF	TGTGCCTGGAGTCTGAGGGGCCCGAACACCGGGGAGCTGTTTTTT
TRBJ2-3	.	TRBV7-8	TRBD1	16	CASSFQGTGRSDTQYF	TGTGCCAGCAGCTTTCAAGGGACAGGGAGGTCAGATACGCAGTATTTT
TRBJ2-7	.	TRBV30	.	15	CAWSLAGHRVYEQYF	TGTGCCTGGAGTCTCGCGGGACACAGGGTTTACGAGCAGTACTTC